This T cell receptor beta chain was documented in a study of CD8 T cells in ankylosing spondylitis. Regarding the study as a whole: Earlier authors reported some of these motif variants in reactive arthritis synovial fluid and blood.

The CDR3 runs to 12 residues. The V gene lost 6 bases and the J gene lost 4 bases, with 9 bases spanning the gap. This clonotype occurred many times. Its antigen remains unknown. Each CDR3 protein is one row after TCRdb ran MiXCR on the 5' RACE reads. The sample lists some 340,000 distinct CDR3 sequences; about 15% were seen once. This chain joins TRBV12-3 or TRBV12-4 and TRBJ1-2; D ambiguous. The origin of this receptor is a male donor with ankylosing spondylitis or in good health (not recorded which). Sequenced sample: blood, either unsorted or a sorted T cell fraction (not recorded which). CDR3 sequence: CASSPGLYGYTF. The CDR3 DNA reads TGTGCCAGCAGCCCCGGGCTCTATGGCTACACCTTC.